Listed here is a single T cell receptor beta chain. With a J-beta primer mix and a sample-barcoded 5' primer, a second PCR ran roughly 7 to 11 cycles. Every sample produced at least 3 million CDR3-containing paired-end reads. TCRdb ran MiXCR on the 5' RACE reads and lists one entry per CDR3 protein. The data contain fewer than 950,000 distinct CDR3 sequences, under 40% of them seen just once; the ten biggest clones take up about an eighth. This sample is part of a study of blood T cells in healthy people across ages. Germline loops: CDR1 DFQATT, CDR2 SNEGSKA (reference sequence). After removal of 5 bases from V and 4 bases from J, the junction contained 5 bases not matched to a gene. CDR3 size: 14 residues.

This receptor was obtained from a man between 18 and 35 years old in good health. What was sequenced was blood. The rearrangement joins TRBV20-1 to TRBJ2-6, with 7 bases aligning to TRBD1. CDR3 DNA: TGCAGTGCTGAAGGACAGGTGGGGGCCAACGTCCTGACTTTC. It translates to CSAEGQVGANVLTF.